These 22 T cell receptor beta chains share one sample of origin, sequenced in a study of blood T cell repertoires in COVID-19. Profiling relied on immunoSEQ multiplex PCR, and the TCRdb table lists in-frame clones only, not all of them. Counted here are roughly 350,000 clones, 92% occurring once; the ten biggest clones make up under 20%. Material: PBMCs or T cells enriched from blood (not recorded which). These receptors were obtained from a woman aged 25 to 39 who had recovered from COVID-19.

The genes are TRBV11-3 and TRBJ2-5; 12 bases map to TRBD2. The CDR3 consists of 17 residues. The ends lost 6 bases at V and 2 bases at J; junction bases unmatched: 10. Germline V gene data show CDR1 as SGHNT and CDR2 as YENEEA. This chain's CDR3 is CASRSGWTSGDQETQYF. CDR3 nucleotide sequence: TGTGCCAGCAGAAGCGGATGGACTAGCGGGGATCAAGAGACCCAGTACTTC.

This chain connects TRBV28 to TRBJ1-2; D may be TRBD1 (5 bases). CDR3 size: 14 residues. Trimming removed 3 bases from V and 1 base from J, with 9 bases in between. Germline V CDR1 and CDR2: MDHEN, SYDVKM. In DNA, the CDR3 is TGTGCCAGCAGTTTCGGAAGGGGTAACTATGGCTACACCTTC. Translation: CASSFGRGNYGYTF.

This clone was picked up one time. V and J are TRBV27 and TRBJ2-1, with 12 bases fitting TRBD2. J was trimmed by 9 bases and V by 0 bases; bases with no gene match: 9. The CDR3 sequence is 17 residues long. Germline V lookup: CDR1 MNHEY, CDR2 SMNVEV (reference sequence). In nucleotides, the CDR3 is TGTGCCAGCAGTTTATCGGTGACTAGCGGGAGTTCCGCTGAGCAGTTCTTC. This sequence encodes CASSLSVTSGSSAEQFF.

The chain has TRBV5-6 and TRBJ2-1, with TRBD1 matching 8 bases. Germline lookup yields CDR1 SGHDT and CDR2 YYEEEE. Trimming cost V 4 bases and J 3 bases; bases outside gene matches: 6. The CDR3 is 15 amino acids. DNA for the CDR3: TGTGCCAGCAGCCCCGACAGGGGCTACTACAATGAGCAGTTCTTC. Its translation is CASSPDRGYYNEQFF.

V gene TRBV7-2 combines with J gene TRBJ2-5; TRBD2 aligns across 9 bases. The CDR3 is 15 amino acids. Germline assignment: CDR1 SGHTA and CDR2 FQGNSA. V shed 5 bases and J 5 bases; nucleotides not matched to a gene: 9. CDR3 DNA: TGTGCCAGCAGCGGCTGGACTAGCGTAGGGGAGACCCAGTACTTC. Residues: CASSGWTSVGETQYF.

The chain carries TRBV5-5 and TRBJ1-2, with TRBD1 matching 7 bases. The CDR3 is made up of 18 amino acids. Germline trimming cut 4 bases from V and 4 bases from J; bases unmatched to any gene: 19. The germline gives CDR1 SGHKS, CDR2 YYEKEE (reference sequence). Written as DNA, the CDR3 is TGTGCCAGCAGCCTCAACCCCGGTGAGCCAGGACAGGTCTATGGCTACACCTTC. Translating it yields CASSLNPGEPGQVYGYTF.

The CDR3 spells CASSLAGMSTEAFF. The CDR3 nucleotides read TGTGCCAGCAGCTTGGCGGGGATGAGCACTGAAGCTTTCTTT. This chain uses TRBV5-4 with TRBJ1-1; D uncertain. Germline CDR1 and CDR2: SGHNT and YYREEE (reference sequence). The CDR3 is 14 residues long. Trimming removed 0 bases at V and 4 bases at J, with 10 bases between.

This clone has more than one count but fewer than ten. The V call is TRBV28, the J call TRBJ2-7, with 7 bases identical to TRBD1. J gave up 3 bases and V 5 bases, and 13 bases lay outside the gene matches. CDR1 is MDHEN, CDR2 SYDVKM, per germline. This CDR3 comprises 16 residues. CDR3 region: CASSPTSGQFFYEQYF. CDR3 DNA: TGTGCCAGCAGTCCCACATCGGGACAGTTTTTCTACGAGCAGTACTTC.

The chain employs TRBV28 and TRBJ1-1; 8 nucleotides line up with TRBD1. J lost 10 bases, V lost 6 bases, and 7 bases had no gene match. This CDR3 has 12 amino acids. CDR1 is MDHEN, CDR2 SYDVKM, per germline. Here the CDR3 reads CASRGPTGAAFF. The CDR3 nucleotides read TGTGCCAGCAGGGGGCCGACAGGGGCAGCTTTCTTT.

CDR3 nucleotide sequence: TGTGCCAGCAGACCTCTGTGGACAGGGAGGGAAGAAAAACTGTTTTTT. Translating gives CASRPLWTGREEKLFF. This rearrangement joins TRBV11-2 to TRBJ1-4; 8 bases match TRBD1. The CDR3 extends over 16 amino acids. CDR1 and CDR2 from the germline V gene are SGHAT and FQNNGV. After removal of 6 bases from V and 8 bases from J, the junction contained 14 bases not matched to a gene.

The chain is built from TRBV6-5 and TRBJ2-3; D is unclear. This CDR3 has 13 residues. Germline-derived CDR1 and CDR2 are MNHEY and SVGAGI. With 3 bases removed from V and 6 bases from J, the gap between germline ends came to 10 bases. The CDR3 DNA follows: TGTGCCAGCAGTTATGGCCGAGCGGATACGCAGTATTTT. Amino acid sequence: CASSYGRADTQYF.

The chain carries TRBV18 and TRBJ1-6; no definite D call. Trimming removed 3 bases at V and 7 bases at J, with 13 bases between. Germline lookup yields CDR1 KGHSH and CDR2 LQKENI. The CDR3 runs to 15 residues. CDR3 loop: CASSPRQTSNSPLHF. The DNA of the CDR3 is TGTGCCAGCTCACCCCGACAAACGTCCAATTCACCCCTCCACTTT. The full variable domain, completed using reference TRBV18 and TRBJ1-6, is NAGVMQNPRHLVRRRGQEARLRCSPMKGHSHVYWYRQLPEEGLKFMVYLQKENIIDESGMPKERFSAEFPKEGPSILRIQQVVRGDSAAYFCASSPRQTSNSPLHFGNGTRLTVT.

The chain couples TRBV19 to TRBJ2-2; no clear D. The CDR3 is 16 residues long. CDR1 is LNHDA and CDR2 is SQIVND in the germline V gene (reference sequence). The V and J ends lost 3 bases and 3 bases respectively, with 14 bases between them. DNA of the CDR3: TGTGCCAGTAGTATCGGAAGAAGACGGGACACCGGGGAGCTGTTTTTT. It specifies CASSIGRRRDTGELFF.

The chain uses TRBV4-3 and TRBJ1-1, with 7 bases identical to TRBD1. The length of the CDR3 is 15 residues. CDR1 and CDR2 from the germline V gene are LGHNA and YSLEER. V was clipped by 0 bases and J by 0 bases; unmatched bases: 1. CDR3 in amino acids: CASSQDQGVNTEAFF. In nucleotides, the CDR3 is TGCGCCAGCAGCCAAGACCAGGGGGTGAACACTGAAGCTTTCTTT.

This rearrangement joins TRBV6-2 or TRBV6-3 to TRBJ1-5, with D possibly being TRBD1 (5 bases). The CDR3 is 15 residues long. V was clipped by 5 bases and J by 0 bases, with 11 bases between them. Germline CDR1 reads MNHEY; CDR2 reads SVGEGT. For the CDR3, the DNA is TGTGCCAGCAGTCGGCGGGACTATAGCAATCAGCCCCAGCATTTT. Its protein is CASSRRDYSNQPQHF.

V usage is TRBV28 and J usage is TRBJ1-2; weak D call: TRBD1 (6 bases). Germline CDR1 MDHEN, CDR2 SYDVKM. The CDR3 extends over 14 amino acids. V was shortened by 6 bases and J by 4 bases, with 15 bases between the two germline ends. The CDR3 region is CASSLRQEAYGYTF. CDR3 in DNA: TGTGCCAGCAGCTTACGACAGGAAGCCTATGGCTACACCTTC.

CDR3 loop: CASSYTAVGQGKNIQYF. DNA of the CDR3: TGCGCCAGCAGCTATACGGCTGTGGGACAGGGCAAAAACATTCAGTACTTC. The chain carries TRBV5-1 and TRBJ2-4; 9 nucleotides align to TRBD1. There are 17 residues in the CDR3. Germline loops: CDR1 SGHRS, CDR2 YFSETQ. Trimming at V came to 3 bases and at J to 3 bases, leaving 10 bases not matched to a gene.

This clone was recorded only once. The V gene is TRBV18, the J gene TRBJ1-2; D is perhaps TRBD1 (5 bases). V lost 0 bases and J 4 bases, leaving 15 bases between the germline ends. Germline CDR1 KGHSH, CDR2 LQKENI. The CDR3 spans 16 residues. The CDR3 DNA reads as TGTGCCAGCTCACCACCTCCAGGGAGGAATCTCTATGGCTACACCTTC. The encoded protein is CASSPPPGRNLYGYTF.

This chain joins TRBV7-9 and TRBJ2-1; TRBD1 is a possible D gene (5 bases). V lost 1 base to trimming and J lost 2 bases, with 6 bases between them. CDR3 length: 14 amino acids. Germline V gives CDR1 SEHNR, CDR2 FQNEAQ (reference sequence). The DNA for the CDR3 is TGTGCCAGCAGCTTAGGGGGCACCTACAATGAGCAGTTCTTC. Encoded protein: CASSLGGTYNEQFF.

CDR3 in DNA: TGCGCCAGCAGCCAAGGGCCCCCCCTAGCGGCCACGACCGCGGATACGCAGTATTTT. Its protein is CASSQGPPLAATTADTQYF. The V call is TRBV4-3, the J call TRBJ2-3; 7 bases are a match to TRBD2. V lost 1 base and J lost 6; bases outside the gene matches: 19. Germline V lookup: CDR1 LGHNA, CDR2 YSLEER. The CDR3 loop spans 19 amino acids.

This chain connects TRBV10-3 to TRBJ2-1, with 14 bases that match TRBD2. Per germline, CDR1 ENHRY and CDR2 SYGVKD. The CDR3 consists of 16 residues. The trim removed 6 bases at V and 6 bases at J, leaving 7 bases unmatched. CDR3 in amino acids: CAISPGLAGVANEQFF. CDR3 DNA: TGTGCCATCAGCCCGGGACTAGCGGGAGTCGCCAATGAGCAGTTCTTC.

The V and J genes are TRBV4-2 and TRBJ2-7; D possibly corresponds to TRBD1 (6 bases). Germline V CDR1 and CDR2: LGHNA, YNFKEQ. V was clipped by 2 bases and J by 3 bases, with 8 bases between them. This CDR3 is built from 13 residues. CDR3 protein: CASSQTGFYEQYF. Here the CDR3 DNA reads TGTGCCAGCAGCCAAACAGGGTTCTACGAGCAGTACTTC.